What follows are 2 T cell receptor beta chains derived from one specimen sequenced in a study of blood T cell repertoires in COVID-19. Data came from immunoSEQ multiplex PCR; TCRdb stores just in-frame clones and leaves some out. Of 300,000 to 450,000 clones listed, approximately 91% are singletons. Sample: PBMCs or T cells enriched from blood (not recorded which). These receptors were collected from a woman in her 30s who had been exposed to COVID-19.

This clone was seen a few times. The rearrangement joins TRBV18 to TRBJ1-2; maybe TRBD1 (6 bases). This CDR3 is 16 amino acids long. V was clipped by 1 base and J by 6 bases, with 18 bases between them. CDR1 and CDR2 (germline): KGHSH, LQKENI. CDR3: CASSPQPDSVVDGYTF. CDR3 DNA: TGTGCCAGCTCACCACAACCGGACAGCGTGGTGGATGGCTACACCTTC.

V gene TRBV28 combines with J gene TRBJ1-5; no firm D call. The V gene's germline CDR1 is MDHEN and CDR2 SYDVKM. Between the trimmed V and J ends, which lost 1 base and 6 bases, there was a span of 7 bases. The CDR3 has 13 amino acids. Written as DNA, the CDR3 is TGTGCCAGCAGTTTATTCTCCGGTCAGCCCCAGCATTTT. Residues: CASSLFSGQPQHF.